Below, 27 T cell receptor beta chains from the same sample are listed, as sequenced in a study of cytomegalovirus exposure and HLA in healthy donors. Amplification used 60 Vbeta primers and 13 Jbeta primers. Method: immunoSEQ multiplex PCR; TCRdb's copy keeps in-frame clones and lacks some. The table records about 130,000 clones, 77% of them present only once. Sequences were obtained from PBMCs. These receptor sequences come from a male donor in good health and CMV-seropositive.

The rearrangement uses TRBV9 and TRBJ2-6; D gene ambiguous. CDR3 length equals 15 residues. Between the trimmed V and J ends, which lost 4 bases and 1 base, there was a span of 9 bases. Germline V lookup: CDR1 SGDLS, CDR2 YYNGEE. In DNA form, the CDR3 reads TGTGCCAGCAGCACTCTCACTTCTGGGGCCAACGTCCTGACTTTC. This codes for CASSTLTSGANVLTF. Based on the CDR3 plus reference TRBV9 and TRBJ2-6, the full variable domain is DSGVTQTPKHLITATGQRVTLRCSPRSGDLSVYWYQQSLDQGLQFLIQYYNGEERAKGNILERFSAQQFPDLHSELNLSSLELGDSALYFCASSTLTSGANVLTFGAGSRLTVL.

The rearrangement links TRBV28 to TRBJ1-1, with a tentative D call TRBD1 (5 bases). Germline V lookup: CDR1 MDHEN, CDR2 SYDVKM. Trimming pared 6 bases from V and 7 bases from J, leaving 12 bases between. This CDR3 contains 12 residues. CDR3 coding DNA: TGTGCCAGCAGCAGGGCGTGGGGTGAAGCTTTCTTT. It yields the protein CASSRAWGEAFF.

For this clone: Its ends do not fully match the called genes, so a read error is possible. The rearrangement joins TRBV7-9 to TRBJ2-2; D call uncertain. Looked up from germline, CDR1 is SEHNR and CDR2 is FQNEAQ (reference sequence). This CDR3 comprises 13 residues. CDR3 in DNA: TGTTCCAGCAGCTGGAGCCCGGGCGGGGAGCTGTTTTTT. It encodes CSSSWSPGGELFF.

The CDR3: CASSLGQGGTEAFF. In DNA form, the CDR3 reads TGTGCCAGCAGCTTAGGACAGGGCGGGACTGAAGCTTTCTTT. V and J are TRBV11-2 and TRBJ1-1; TRBD1 matches 7 bases. The CDR3 totals 14 residues. V was clipped by 1 base and J by 5 bases; unmatched bases: 4. CDR1 and CDR2 (germline): SGHAT, FQNNGV. Combining the CDR3 with reference TRBV11-2 and TRBJ1-1 gives the whole variable domain EAGVAQSPRYKIIEKRQSVAFWCNPISGHATLYWYQQILGQGPKLLIQFQNNGVVDDSQLPKDRFSAERLKGVDSTLKIQPAKLEDSAVYLCASSLGQGGTEAFFGQGTRLTVV.

This clone was seen a few times. The chain recombines TRBV7-2 with TRBJ1-1; 9 bases map to TRBD1. V gave up 5 bases and J gave up 5 bases; unmatched junction bases: 6. The CDR3 spans 14 residues. Germline CDR1 is SGHTA and CDR2 is FQGNSA. The CDR3 nucleotides are TGTGCCAGCAGCCCACAGGGGGCGGGTACTGAAGCTTTCTTT. Translation gives CASSPQGAGTEAFF.

This chain connects TRBV13 to TRBJ1-6, with unresolved D. Trimming shortened V by 4 bases and J by 7 bases, and 14 bases separated the two germline ends. Germline V lookup: CDR1 PRHDT, CDR2 FYEKMQ (reference sequence). CDR3 length: 15 residues. The CDR3, as DNA: TGTGCCAGCAGCTCATTGACAATGTCCAATTCACCCCTCCACTTT. Its protein is CASSSLTMSNSPLHF.

The chain combines TRBV28 with TRBJ2-3; a possible D gene is TRBD2 (6 bases). Trimming removed 1 base from V and 2 bases from J, with 10 bases in between. CDR3 length: 15 amino acids. Germline V CDR1 and CDR2: MDHEN, SYDVKM. In nucleotides, the CDR3 is TGTGCCAGCAGTTTATCTGGGACTCACACAGATACGCAGTATTTT. As protein: CASSLSGTHTDTQYF.

The J gene is TRBJ1-2, the V gene TRBV6-5; D gene unclear. This CDR3 spans 13 amino acids. Trimming took off 6 bases at V and 0 bases at J, with 8 bases between the two ends. Germline values: CDR1 MNHEY, CDR2 SVGAGI. The DNA of the CDR3 is TGTGCCAGCAGGGAGGATGCTAACTATGGCTACACCTTC. Translated, it gives CASREDANYGYTF.

The chain links TRBV28 to TRBJ1-1; perhaps TRBD1 as D (5 bases). The CDR3 extends over 14 amino acids. Germline V gene data show CDR1 as MDHEN and CDR2 as SYDVKM. The ends were cut back, 5 bases at V and 1 base at J, with 11 bases in the middle. CDR3: CASSLGQQNTEAFF. CDR3 DNA: TGTGCCAGCAGTCTTGGACAACAGAACACTGAAGCTTTCTTT.

The rearrangement joins TRBV27 to TRBJ2-7; no firm D call. The germline V gene has CDR1 MNHEY and CDR2 SMNVEV (reference sequence). Trimming removed 0 bases from V and 1 base from J, with 7 bases in between. The CDR3 length is 14 residues. Here the CDR3 reads CASSLSYESYEQYF. The CDR3 bases are TGTGCCAGCAGTTTATCCTATGAGTCCTACGAGCAGTACTTC.

The rearrangement links TRBV6-5 to TRBJ1-2; 7 bases line up with TRBD1. With 3 bases clipped from V and 4 bases from J, the junction kept 8 bases outside the gene matches. The length of the CDR3 is 15 residues. The germline CDR1 and CDR2 sequences are MNHEY and SVGAGI. The CDR3 here is CASSYVQGESYGYTF. In nucleotides, the CDR3 is TGTGCCAGCAGTTATGTCCAGGGGGAGAGCTATGGCTACACCTTC.

This clone was observed a handful of times. The chain carries TRBV15 and TRBJ1-1; no reliable D call. V lost 0 bases to trimming and J lost 1 base, with 6 bases between them. The germline V gene has CDR1 LNHNV and CDR2 YYDKDF (reference sequence). The length of the CDR3 is 14 residues. CDR3 in DNA: TGTGCCACCAGCAGAGAGGGCCGGAACACTGAAGCTTTCTTT. As protein: CATSREGRNTEAFF.

The V and J genes are TRBV2 and TRBJ2-1, with 12 positions matching TRBD2. The ends lost 8 bases at V and 1 base at J; junction bases unmatched: 3. The germline CDR1 and CDR2 sequences are SNHLY and FYNNEI. The CDR3 covers 15 residues. For the CDR3, the DNA is TGTGCCAGCGACGGACTAGCGGGATCCTACAATGAGCAGTTCTTC. Translation: CASDGLAGSYNEQFF. Full variable domain (rest looked up from reference TRBV2 and TRBJ2-1): EPEVTQTPSHQVTQMGQEVILRCVPISNHLYFYWYRQILGQKVEFLVSFYNNEISEKSEIFDDQFSVERPDGSNFTLKIRSTKLEDSAMYFCASDGLAGSYNEQFFGPGTRLTVL.

The chain uses TRBV7-9 and TRBJ1-5; 8 positions match TRBD1. The CDR3 length is 15 residues. V lost 4 bases to trimming and J lost 4 bases; unmatched junction nucleotides: 6. Germline V gives CDR1 SEHNR, CDR2 FQNEAQ (reference sequence). The CDR3: CASSSGTGRNQPQHF. CDR3 nucleotides: TGTGCCAGCAGCTCCGGGACAGGTCGTAATCAGCCCCAGCATTTT.

This clone turned up a few times. The V call is TRBV5-1, the J call TRBJ2-1; 8 nucleotides agree with TRBD2. V lost 3 bases and J lost 2; bases outside the gene matches: 4. CDR3 length equals 15 residues. The germline CDR1 and CDR2 sequences are SGHRS and YFSETQ. This CDR3 is CASSSGLAPYNEQFF. The CDR3 region has the DNA TGCGCCAGCAGCTCCGGACTAGCCCCCTACAATGAGCAGTTCTTC.

In the case of this clone: At one end, the junction sequence differs from germline, possibly due to a read error. The rearrangement links TRBV13 to TRBJ2-6; tentative D call: TRBD2 (7 bases). Germline V gene lookup returns CDR1 PRHDT and CDR2 FYEKMQ (reference sequence). This CDR3 spans 18 amino acids. CDR3 DNA: TGTGCCAGCAGCTTAGTCGGACTGGGTTTGGGGGGGGCCAACGGCCTGACTTTC. This encodes CASSLVGLGLGGANGLTF.

The gene calls are TRBV7-3 and TRBJ2-7, with TRBD1 as a possible D gene (5 bases). This CDR3 spans 14 amino acids. The ends were cut back, 3 bases at V and 6 bases at J, with 15 bases in the middle. Germline CDR1 reads SGHTA; CDR2 reads FQGTGA. Here the CDR3 reads CASSLSHQGSEQYF. The CDR3 DNA is TGTGCCAGCAGCTTGTCCCATCAGGGCTCCGAGCAGTACTTC.

This chain links TRBV5-6 with TRBJ2-7; 13 nucleotides agree with TRBD2. Germline trimming cut 6 bases from V and 3 bases from J; bases unmatched to any gene: 12. The CDR3 consists of 17 residues. CDR1 and CDR2 (germline): SGHDT, YYEEEE. This CDR3 reads CASTLRTSGSPLYEQYF. Here the CDR3 DNA reads TGTGCCAGCACCCTGAGGACTAGCGGGAGTCCCCTCTACGAGCAGTACTTC.

This clone was observed a single time. CDR3 amino acids: CASSYGIHPYEQYF. CDR3 DNA: TGTGCCAGCAGCTACGGGATCCACCCCTACGAGCAGTACTTC. The rearrangement links TRBV7-9 to TRBJ2-7, with D maybe TRBD2 (5 bases). V shed 4 bases and J shed 2 bases, with 12 bases lying between them. This CDR3 has 14 residues. Germline V gives CDR1 SEHNR, CDR2 FQNEAQ (reference sequence).

The V call is TRBV15, the J call TRBJ1-5; D uncertain. The germline CDR1 and CDR2 sequences are LNHNV and YYDKDF (reference sequence). The V and J ends lost 4 bases and 3 bases respectively, with 7 bases between them. The CDR3 length is 13 residues. CDR3 protein: CATSIWLNQPQHF. The DNA for the CDR3 is TGTGCCACCAGCATCTGGCTCAATCAGCCCCAGCATTTT.

This clone appeared a single time. CDR3 loop: CASSADWTITNEQFF. The CDR3 nucleotides are TGTGCCAGCAGTGCGGACTGGACTATCACCAATGAGCAGTTCTTC. The V and J genes are TRBV9 and TRBJ2-1; D might be TRBD2 (6 bases). The CDR3 runs to 15 residues. Between the trimmed V and J ends, which lost 5 bases and 6 bases, there was a span of 18 bases. The germline V gene encodes CDR1 SGDLS and CDR2 YYNGEE.

The chain has TRBV19 and TRBJ1-1, with D uncertain. The CDR3 covers 14 residues. V gave up 1 base and J gave up 4 bases, with 10 bases separating them. Germline V gene sequence: CDR1 LNHDA, CDR2 SQIVND (reference sequence). In DNA form, the CDR3 reads TGTGCCAGTAGTATAGGGCGGGTGAGCACTGAAGCTTTCTTT. Amino acid sequence: CASSIGRVSTEAFF.

This clone was counted a few times. The rearrangement links TRBV29-1 to TRBJ1-2; 9 nucleotides agree with TRBD1. The junction had 5 bases not matched to a gene; V was cut back by 4 bases and J by 5 bases. The germline V gene encodes CDR1 SQVTM and CDR2 ANQGSEA. This CDR3 region has 13 residues. The CDR3 nucleotides are TGCAGCGTTGTAACAGGGGGCGCGTATGGCTACACCTTC. It codes for CSVVTGGAYGYTF.

The chain employs TRBV28 and TRBJ2-7; 9 bases align to TRBD1. This CDR3 has 16 amino acids. The ends lost 6 bases at V and 3 bases at J; junction bases unmatched: 12. Germline V lookup: CDR1 MDHEN, CDR2 SYDVKM. This CDR3 reads CASSPPRDRAYYEQYF. The CDR3, as DNA: TGTGCCAGCAGCCCACCCCGGGACAGGGCCTACTACGAGCAGTACTTC.

This clone was counted a single time. This chain connects TRBV7-6 to TRBJ2-5, with 8 bases identical to TRBD1. Unmatched junction bases numbered 3, after V lost 4 bases and J lost 5 bases. The length of the CDR3 is 13 residues. Germline V gives CDR1 SGHVS, CDR2 FNYEAQ. CDR3 bases: TGTGCCAGCAGCTCGGACAGGGAGGAGACCCAGTACTTC. As protein: CASSSDREETQYF.

The chain carries TRBV18 and TRBJ1-5, with D tentatively TRBD1 (6 bases). CDR1 KGHSH and CDR2 LQKENI come from the germline V gene. The V gene lost 2 bases and the J gene lost 4 bases, with 18 bases spanning the gap. The CDR3 has 17 amino acids. The DNA for the CDR3 is TGTGCCAGCTCACCAGTGGCGGCCCAGGGGCTTAATCAGCCCCAGCATTTT. Residues: CASSPVAAQGLNQPQHF. Based on the CDR3 plus reference TRBV18 and TRBJ1-5, the full variable domain is NAGVMQNPRHLVRRRGQEARLRCSPMKGHSHVYWYRQLPEEGLKFMVYLQKENIIDESGMPKERFSAEFPKEGPSILRIQQVVRGDSAAYFCASSPVAAQGLNQPQHFGDGTRLSIL.

V is TRBV7-2 and J is TRBJ2-5, with D perhaps matching TRBD2 (5 bases). V was shortened by 3 bases and J by 3 bases, with 8 bases between the two germline ends. CDR3 size: 13 residues. The V gene's germline CDR1 is SGHTA and CDR2 FQGNSA. The CDR3 here is CASSFDGEETQYF. The CDR3 coding sequence is TGTGCCAGCAGCTTCGACGGGGAAGAGACCCAGTACTTC. The whole variable domain, remainder taken from reference TRBV7-2 and TRBJ2-5, is GAGVSQSPSNKVTEKGKDVELRCDPISGHTALYWYRQSLGQGLEFLIYFQGNSAPDKSGLPSDRFSAERTGGSVSTLTIQRTQQEDSAVYLCASSFDGEETQYFGPGTRLLVL.